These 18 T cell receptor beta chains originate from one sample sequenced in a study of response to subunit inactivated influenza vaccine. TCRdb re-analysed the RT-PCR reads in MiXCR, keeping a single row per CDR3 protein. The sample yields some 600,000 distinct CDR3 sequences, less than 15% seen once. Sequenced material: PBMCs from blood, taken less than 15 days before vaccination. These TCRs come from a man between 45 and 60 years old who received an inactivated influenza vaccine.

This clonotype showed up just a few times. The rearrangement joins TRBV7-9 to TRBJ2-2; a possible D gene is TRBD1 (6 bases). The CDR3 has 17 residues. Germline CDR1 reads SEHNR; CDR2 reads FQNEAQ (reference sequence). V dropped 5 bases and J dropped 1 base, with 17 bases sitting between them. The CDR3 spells CASSPVGGRMNTGELFF. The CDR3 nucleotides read TGTGCCAGCAGCCCCGTTGGGGGCAGGATGAACACCGGGGAGCTGTTTTTT.

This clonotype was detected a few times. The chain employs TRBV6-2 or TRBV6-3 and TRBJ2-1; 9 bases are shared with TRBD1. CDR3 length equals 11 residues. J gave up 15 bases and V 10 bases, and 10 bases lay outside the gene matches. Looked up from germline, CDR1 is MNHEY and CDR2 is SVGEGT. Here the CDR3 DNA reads TGTGCCACCTCCCCGGGACAGGGATGGTTCTTC. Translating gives CATSPGQGWFF.

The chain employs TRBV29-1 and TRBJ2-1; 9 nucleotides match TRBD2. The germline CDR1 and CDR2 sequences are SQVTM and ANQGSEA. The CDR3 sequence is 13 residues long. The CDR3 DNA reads TGCAGTAGCCTAGCGGGGACTCAAAATGAGCAGTTCTTC. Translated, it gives CSSLAGTQNEQFF.

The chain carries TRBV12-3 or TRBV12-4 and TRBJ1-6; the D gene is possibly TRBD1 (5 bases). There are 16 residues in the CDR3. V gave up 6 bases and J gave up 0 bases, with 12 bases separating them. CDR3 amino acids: CASSFGGNSYNSPLHF. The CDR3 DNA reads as TGTGCCAGCAGCTTTGGGGGGAACTCCTATAATTCACCCCTCCACTTT.

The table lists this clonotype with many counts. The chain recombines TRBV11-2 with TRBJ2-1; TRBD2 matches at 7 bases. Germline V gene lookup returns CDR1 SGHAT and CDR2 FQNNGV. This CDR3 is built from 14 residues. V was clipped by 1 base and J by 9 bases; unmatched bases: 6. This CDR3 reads CASSLVAGVTEQFF. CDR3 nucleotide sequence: TGTGCCAGCAGCTTAGTGGCGGGGGTTACTGAGCAGTTCTTC.

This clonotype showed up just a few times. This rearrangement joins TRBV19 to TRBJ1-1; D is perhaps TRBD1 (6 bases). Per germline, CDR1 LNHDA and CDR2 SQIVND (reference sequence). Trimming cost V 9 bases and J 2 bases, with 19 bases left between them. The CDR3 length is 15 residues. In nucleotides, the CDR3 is TGTGCCAGCACTCCCCCGGGACAACCTAACACTGAAGCTTTCTTT. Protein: CASTPPGQPNTEAFF. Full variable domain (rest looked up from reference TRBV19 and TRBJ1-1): DGGITQSPKYLFRKEGQNVTLSCEQNLNHDAMYWYRQDPGQGLRLIYYSQIVNDFQKGDIAEGYSVSREKKESFPLTVTSAQKNPTAFYLCASTPPGQPNTEAFFGQGTRLTVV.

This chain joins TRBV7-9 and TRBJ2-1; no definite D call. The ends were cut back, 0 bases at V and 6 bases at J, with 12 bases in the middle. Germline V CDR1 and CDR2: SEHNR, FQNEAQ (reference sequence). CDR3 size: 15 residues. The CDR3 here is CASSLAGGMGNEQFF. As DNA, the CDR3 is TGTGCCAGCAGCTTAGCTGGCGGTATGGGCAATGAGCAGTTCTTC.

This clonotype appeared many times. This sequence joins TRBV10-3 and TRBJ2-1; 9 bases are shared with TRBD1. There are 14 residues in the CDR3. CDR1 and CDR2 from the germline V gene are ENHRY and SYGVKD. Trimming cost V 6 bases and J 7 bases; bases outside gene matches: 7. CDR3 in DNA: TGTGCCATCAGACAGGGGGCCAGTTTTAATGAGCAGTTCTTC. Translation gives CAIRQGASFNEQFF.

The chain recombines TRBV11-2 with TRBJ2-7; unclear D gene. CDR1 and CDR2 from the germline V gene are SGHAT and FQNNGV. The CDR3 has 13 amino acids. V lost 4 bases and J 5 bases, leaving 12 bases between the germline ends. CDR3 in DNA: TGTGCCAGCAGCTCCCTGTTTAGCCACGAGCAGTACTTC. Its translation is CASSSLFSHEQYF.

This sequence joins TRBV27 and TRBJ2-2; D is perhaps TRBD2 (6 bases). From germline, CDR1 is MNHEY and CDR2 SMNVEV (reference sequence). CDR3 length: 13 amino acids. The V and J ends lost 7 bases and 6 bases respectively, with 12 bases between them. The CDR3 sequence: CASKVSGAGELFF. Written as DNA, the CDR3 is TGTGCCAGCAAGGTCTCGGGGGCCGGGGAGCTGTTTTTT.

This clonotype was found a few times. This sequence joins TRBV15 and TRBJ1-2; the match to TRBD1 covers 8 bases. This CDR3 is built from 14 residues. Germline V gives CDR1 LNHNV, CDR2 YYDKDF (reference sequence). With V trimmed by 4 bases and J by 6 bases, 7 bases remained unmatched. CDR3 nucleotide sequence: TGTGCCACCAGCAAGGACAGGGCCGCCAATGGCTACACCTTC. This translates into CATSKDRAANGYTF.

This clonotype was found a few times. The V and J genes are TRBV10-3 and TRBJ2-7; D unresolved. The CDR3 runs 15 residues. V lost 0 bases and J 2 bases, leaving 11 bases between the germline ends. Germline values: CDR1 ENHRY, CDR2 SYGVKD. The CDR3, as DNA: TGTGCCATCAGTGAGTCTGGGGATTTCACCTACGAGCAGTACTTC. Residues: CAISESGDFTYEQYF.

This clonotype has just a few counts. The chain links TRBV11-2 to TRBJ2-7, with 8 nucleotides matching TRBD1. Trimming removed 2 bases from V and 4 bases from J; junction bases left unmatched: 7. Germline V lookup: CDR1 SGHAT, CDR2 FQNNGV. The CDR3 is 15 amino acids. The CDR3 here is CASSLQGAQSYEQYF. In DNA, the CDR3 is TGTGCCAGCAGCTTACAGGGGGCGCAGAGTTACGAGCAGTACTTC.

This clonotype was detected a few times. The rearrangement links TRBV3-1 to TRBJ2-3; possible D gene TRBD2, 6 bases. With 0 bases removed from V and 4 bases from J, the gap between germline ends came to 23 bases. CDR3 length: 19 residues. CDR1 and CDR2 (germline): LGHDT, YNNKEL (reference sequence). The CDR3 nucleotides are TGTGCCAGCAGCCAAGAGGGTGGGCTAGCGATAAGTTATCCAGATACGCAGTATTTT. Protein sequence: CASSQEGGLAISYPDTQYF.

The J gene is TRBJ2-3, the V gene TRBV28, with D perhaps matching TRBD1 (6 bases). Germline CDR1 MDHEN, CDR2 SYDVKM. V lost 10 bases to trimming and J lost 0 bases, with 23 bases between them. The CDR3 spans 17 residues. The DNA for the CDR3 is TGTGCCACTTCCGGGTCACACCGGGACAAAAGCACAGATACGCAGTATTTT. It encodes CATSGSHRDKSTDTQYF. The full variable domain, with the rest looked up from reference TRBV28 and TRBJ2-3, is DVKVTQSSRYLVKRTGEKVFLECVQDMDHENMFWYRQDPGLGLRLIYFSYDVKMKEKGDIPEGYSVSREKKERFSLILESASTNQTSMYLCATSGSHRDKSTDTQYFGPGTRLTVL.

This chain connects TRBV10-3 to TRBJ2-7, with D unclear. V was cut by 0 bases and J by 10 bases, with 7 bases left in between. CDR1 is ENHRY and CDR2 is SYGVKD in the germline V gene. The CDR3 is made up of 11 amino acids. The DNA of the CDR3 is TGTGCCATCAGTGAGTCGGGTCCACAGTACTTC. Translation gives CAISESGPQYF.

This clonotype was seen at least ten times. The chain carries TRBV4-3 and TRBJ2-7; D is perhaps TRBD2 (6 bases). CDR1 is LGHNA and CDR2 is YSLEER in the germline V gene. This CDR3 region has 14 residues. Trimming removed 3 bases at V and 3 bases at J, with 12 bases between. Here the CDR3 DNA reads TGCGCCAGCAGCCAGACGCGGGGCAACTACGAGCAGTACTTC. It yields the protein CASSQTRGNYEQYF.

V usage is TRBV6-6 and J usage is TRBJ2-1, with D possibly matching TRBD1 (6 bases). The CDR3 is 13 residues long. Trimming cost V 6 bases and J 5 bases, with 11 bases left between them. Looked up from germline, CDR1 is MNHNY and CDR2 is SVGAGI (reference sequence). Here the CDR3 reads CASRSRGNNEQFF. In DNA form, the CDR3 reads TGTGCCAGCAGGTCCAGGGGAAACAATGAGCAGTTCTTC.